The rows below give T cell receptor beta chains drawn from one sample of a study of cytomegalovirus exposure and HLA in healthy donors. Sequenced by immunoSEQ multiplex PCR; TCRdb stores in-frame clones only, minus some. The data hold about 180,000 clones, with roughly 75% observed a single time. Sample: PBMCs. The receptors originated from a young woman in good health and CMV-seronegative. CDR3s include the opening cysteine and the closing phenylalanine or tryptophan. D genes are given only for firm matches. Size is stated for part of the rows, as once, few or many counts, or as a class when the clone is expanded.

TRBV19	.	.	TRBJ1-5	CASTGVPGQPQHF	TGTGCCAGTACAGGGGTCCCGGGTCAGCCCCAGCATTTT
TRBV2	.	.	TRBJ1-2	CASSEAGIINYGYTF	TGTGCCAGCAGTGAAGCGGGCATAATTAACTATGGCTACACCTTC
TRBV15	.	.	TRBJ1-4	CATSRGEGEKLFF	TGTGCCACCAGTCGGGGGGAGGGTGAAAAACTGTTTTTT
TRBV5-4	.	TRBD2	TRBJ2-3	CASSFPSGGPTDTQYF	TGTGCCAGCAGCTTCCCCAGCGGGGGGCCCACAGATACGCAGTATTTT
TRBV29-1	.	.	TRBJ2-7	CSVERDYEQYF	TGCAGCGTTGAGCGCGACTACGAGCAGTACTTC
TRBV19	.	TRBD2	TRBJ2-1	CASAVLAGGNEQFF	TGTGCCAGCGCTGTACTAGCGGGGGGCAATGAGCAGTTCTTC
TRBV5-5	.	TRBD1	TRBJ1-2	CASSQRQGYGYTF	TGTGCCAGCAGCCAGAGACAGGGCTATGGCTACACCTTC
TRBV29-1	.	.	TRBJ1-1	CSVSQGTEAFF	TGCAGCGTTTCCCAGGGTACTGAAGCTTTCTTT
TRBV5-8	few	TRBD1	TRBJ1-1	CASSLQGAEAFF	TGTGCCAGCAGCTTGCAGGGGGCTGAAGCTTTCTTT
TRBV11-2	.	TRBD1	TRBJ2-7	CASSPPGTGRSYEQYF	TGTGCCAGCAGCCCCCCTGGGACAGGACGCTCCTACGAGCAGTACTTC
TRBV5-1	.	TRBD1	TRBJ2-7	CASSAGTGVYEQYF	TGCGCCAGCAGCGCCGGGACAGGGGTCTACGAGCAGTACTTC
TRBV4-3	once	.	TRBJ1-2	CASSQHGAGTYYGYTF	TGCGCCAGCAGCCAACATGGGGCCGGAACGTACTATGGCTACACCTTC
TRBV5-6	.	TRBD2	TRBJ2-3	CASSSGGGTSTDTQYF	TGTGCCAGCAGCTCGGGGGGGGGAACTAGCACAGATACGCAGTATTTT
TRBV14	.	.	TRBJ1-6	CASSQSQGNSPLHF	TGTGCCAGCAGCCAATCACAGGGTAATTCACCCCTCCACTTT
TRBV5-1	.	.	TRBJ2-2	CASSLARQVSGELFF	TGCGCCAGCAGCTTGGCCCGACAGGTCTCGGGGGAGCTGTTTTTT
TRBV9	.	TRBD2	TRBJ2-3	CASSRTSGSTDTQYF	TGTGCCAGCAGCAGGACTAGCGGTAGCACAGATACGCAGTATTTT
TRBV5-6	.	TRBD1	TRBJ1-2	CASSFGGGAHDYGYTF	TGTGCCAGCAGCTTCGGAGGGGGCGCCCATGACTATGGCTACACCTTC
TRBV9	.	.	TRBJ1-4	CASSVGAGNEKLFF	TGTGCCAGCAGCGTAGGGGCAGGAAATGAAAAACTGTTTTTT
TRBV5-1	.	TRBD2	TRBJ2-5	CASSLRGGLQETQYF	TGCGCCAGCAGTTTACGGGGGGGGTTACAAGAGACCCAGTACTTC
TRBV5-6	.	TRBD2	TRBJ2-7	CASSSRGLAGGGLSYEQYF	TGTGCCAGCAGCTCGCGGGGACTAGCGGGGGGCGGGCTCTCCTACGAGCAGTACTTC
TRBV6-4	.	TRBD1	TRBJ2-7	CASSDPGQGGHLGYEQYF	TGTGCCAGCAGTGACCCCGGACAGGGGGGTCATTTAGGCTACGAGCAGTACTTC
TRBV29-1	.	TRBD1	TRBJ1-4	CSVENDREREKLFF	TGCAGCGTTGAAAATGACAGGGAGCGAGAAAAACTGTTTTTT
TRBV11-1	.	TRBD1	TRBJ1-2	CASSLTGKYSGYTF	TGTGCCAGCAGCTTGACAGGGAAATATTCTGGCTACACCTTC
TRBV9	.	.	TRBJ2-1	CASSVTGTSSYNEQFF	TGTGCCAGCAGCGTAACTGGGACAAGTTCCTACAATGAGCAGTTCTTC
TRBV5-1	.	.	TRBJ1-1	CASSLDRVTTEAFF	TGCGCCAGCAGCTTGGACAGGGTGACCACTGAAGCTTTCTTT
TRBV6-5	.	TRBD2	TRBJ2-1	CASSPGTRVNEQFF	TGTGCCAGCAGTCCCGGGACTAGGGTAAACGAGCAGTTCTTC
TRBV18	.	.	TRBJ1-2	CASSPSAGTNYGYTF	TGTGCCAGCTCTCCGTCTGCCGGGACAAACTATGGCTACACCTTC
TRBV6-1	.	.	TRBJ1-1	CASSDSLNTEAFF	TGTGCCAGCAGTGATTCCTTGAACACTGAAGCTTTCTTT
TRBV9	.	TRBD1	TRBJ1-5	CASSAGQGYRQPQHF	TGTGCCAGCAGCGCTGGACAGGGGTACAGGCAGCCCCAGCATTTT
TRBV7-2	.	.	TRBJ1-2	CASSLVSLLYGYTF	TGTGCCAGCAGCTTAGTGTCTCTCCTCTATGGCTACACCTTC
TRBV7-6	.	TRBD2	TRBJ2-3	CASSLRTSPGDTQYF	TGTGCCAGCAGCTTAAGGACTAGTCCGGGAGATACGCAGTATTTT
TRBV29-1	.	.	TRBJ2-7	CSAQTDAYEQYF	TGCAGCGCTCAGACTGACGCCTACGAGCAGTACTTC
TRBV7-2	.	.	TRBJ1-5	CASSREASRLNQPQHF	TGTGCCAGCAGCCGGGAGGCCTCCAGATTAAATCAGCCCCAGCATTTT
TRBV19	.	.	TRBJ2-3	CASSINSISITDTQYF	TGTGCCAGTAGTATTAATAGCATAAGCATCACAGATACGCAGTATTTT
TRBV15	.	TRBD1	TRBJ1-5	CATEDRASDQPQHF	TGTGCCACCGAAGACAGGGCTTCCGATCAGCCCCAGCATTTT
TRBV19	.	TRBD1	TRBJ2-5	CASSPAGTGNQETQYF	TGTGCCAGTAGTCCCGCCGGGACAGGGAACCAAGAGACCCAGTACTTC
TRBV11-2	once	TRBD2	TRBJ2-2	CASSLDLGGGNTGELFF	TGTGCCAGCAGCTTAGATCTTGGCGGGGGGAACACCGGGGAGCTGTTTTTT